The 4 T cell receptor beta chains presented below share a single source sample, sequenced in a study of human T cells and chemical hapten exposure. Time point noted: pre-sensitization, week 0. This sample's treatment: therapeutic diphenylcyclopropenone sensitization with weekly scalp DPC. TCRdb re-called the RACE reads through MiXCR, storing one row per CDR3 protein. The repertoire holds under 400,000 distinct CDR3 sequences, 5.1% seen once, with 2.5% to 3% in the top ten. The sequencing here drew on whole blood, taken in connection with sensitization to the hapten diphenylcyclopropenone (DPC). Receptors originate from a woman aged 45-59 years with alopecia areata. Some clones in this sample may be carry-over from other donors' samples.

This clonotype showed up many times. This CDR3 is CSVRTGASTDTQYF. As DNA, the CDR3 is TGCAGCGTCCGGACAGGTGCTAGCACAGATACGCAGTATTTT. The chain is built from TRBV29-1 and TRBJ2-3, with TRBD1 matching over 7 bases. CDR3 size: 14 residues. Germline V gene sequence: CDR1 SQVTM, CDR2 ANQGSEA. With 6 bases clipped from V and 0 bases from J, the junction kept 6 bases outside the gene matches.

This clonotype was detected ten times or more. The V gene is TRBV5-1, the J gene TRBJ2-3; D might be TRBD1 (6 bases). Trimming left V 5 bases short and J 0 bases short, with 13 bases between. The germline V gene has CDR1 SGHRS and CDR2 YFSETQ. This CDR3 spans 15 amino acids. This CDR3 reads CASRPWTDSTDTQYF. CDR3 nucleotide sequence: TGCGCCAGCAGACCCTGGACAGATAGCACAGATACGCAGTATTTT.

At least ten counts were recorded for this clonotype. The chain uses TRBV3-1 and TRBJ1-1; no clear D gene. V lost 4 bases and J lost 5, with 11 bases in between. The CDR3 totals 13 residues. Looked up from germline, CDR1 is LGHDT and CDR2 is YNNKEL (reference sequence). The CDR3 DNA is TGTGCCAGCAGCCCGCCGGTAGAGACTGAAGCTTTCTTT. Protein: CASSPPVETEAFF.

This clonotype was seen ten or more times. The genes are TRBV20-1 and TRBJ2-3, with D hard to call. The germline gives CDR1 DFQATT, CDR2 SNEGSKA (reference sequence). CDR3 length equals 16 residues. V was shortened by 0 bases and J by 4 bases, with 17 bases between the two germline ends. CDR3 loop: CSARDLSTVPPDTQYF. The CDR3, as DNA: TGCAGTGCTAGAGATCTGTCAACCGTCCCCCCAGATACGCAGTATTTT.